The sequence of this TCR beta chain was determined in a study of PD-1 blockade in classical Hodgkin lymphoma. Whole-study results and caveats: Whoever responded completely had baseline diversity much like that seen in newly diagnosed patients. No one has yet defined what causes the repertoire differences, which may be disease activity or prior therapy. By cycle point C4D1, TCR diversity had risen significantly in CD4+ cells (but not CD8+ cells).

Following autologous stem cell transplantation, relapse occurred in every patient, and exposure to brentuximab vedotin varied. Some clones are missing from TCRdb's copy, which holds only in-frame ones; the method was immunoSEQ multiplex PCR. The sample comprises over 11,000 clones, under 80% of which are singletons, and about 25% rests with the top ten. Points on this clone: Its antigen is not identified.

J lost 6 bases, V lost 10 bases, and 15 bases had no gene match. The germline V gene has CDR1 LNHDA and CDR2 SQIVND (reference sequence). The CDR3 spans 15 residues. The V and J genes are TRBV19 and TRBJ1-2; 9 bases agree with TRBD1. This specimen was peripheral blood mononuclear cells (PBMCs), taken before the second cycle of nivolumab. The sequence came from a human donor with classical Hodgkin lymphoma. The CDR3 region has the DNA TGTGCCATCCAAGGGGGACAGGGAAGACCAAATGGCTACACCTTC. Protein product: CAIQGGQGRPNGYTF.